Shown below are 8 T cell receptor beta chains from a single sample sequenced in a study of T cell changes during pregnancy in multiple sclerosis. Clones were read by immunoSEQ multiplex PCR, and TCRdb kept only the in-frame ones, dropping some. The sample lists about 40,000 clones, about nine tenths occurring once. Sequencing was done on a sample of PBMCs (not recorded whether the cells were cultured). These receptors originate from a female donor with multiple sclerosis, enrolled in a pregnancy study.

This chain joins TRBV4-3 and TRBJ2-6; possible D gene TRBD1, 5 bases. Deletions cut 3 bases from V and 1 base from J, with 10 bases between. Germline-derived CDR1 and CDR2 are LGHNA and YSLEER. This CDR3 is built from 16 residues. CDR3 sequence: CASSQAAGSGANVLTF. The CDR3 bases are TGCGCCAGCAGCCAGGCCGCAGGGTCTGGGGCCAACGTCCTGACTTTC.

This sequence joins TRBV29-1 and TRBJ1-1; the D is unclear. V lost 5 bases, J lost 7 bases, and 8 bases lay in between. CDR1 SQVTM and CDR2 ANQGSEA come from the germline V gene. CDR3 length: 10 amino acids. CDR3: CSVIGSEAFF. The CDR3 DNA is TGCAGCGTTATAGGGAGTGAAGCTTTCTTT.

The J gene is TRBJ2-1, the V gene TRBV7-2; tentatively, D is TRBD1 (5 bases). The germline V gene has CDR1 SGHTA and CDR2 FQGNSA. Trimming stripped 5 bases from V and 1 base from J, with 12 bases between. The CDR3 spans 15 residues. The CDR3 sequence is CASSPLKGSYNEQFF. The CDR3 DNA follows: TGTGCCAGCAGCCCTCTGAAGGGGTCCTACAATGAGCAGTTCTTC.

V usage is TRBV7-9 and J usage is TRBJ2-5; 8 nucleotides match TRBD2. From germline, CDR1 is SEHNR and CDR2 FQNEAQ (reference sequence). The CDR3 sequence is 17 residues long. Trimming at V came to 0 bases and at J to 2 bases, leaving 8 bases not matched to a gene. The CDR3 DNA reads TGTGCCAGCAGCTTAGCGAGAGGTAGCGGGACGCAAGAGACCCAGTACTTC. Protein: CASSLARGSGTQETQYF.

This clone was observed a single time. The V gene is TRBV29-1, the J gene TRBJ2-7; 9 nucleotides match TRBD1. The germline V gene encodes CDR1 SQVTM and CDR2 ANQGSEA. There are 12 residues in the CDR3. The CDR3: CVEDRGGYEQYF. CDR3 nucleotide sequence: TGCGTGGAGGACAGGGGAGGCTACGAGCAGTACTTC.

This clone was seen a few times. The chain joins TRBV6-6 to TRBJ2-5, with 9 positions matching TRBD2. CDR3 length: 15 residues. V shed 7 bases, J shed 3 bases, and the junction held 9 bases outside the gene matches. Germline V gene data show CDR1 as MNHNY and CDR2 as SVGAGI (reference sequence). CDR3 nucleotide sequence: TGTGCCAGCAACTACCAAGCGGGAGGAAAAGAGACCCAGTACTTC. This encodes CASNYQAGGKETQYF.

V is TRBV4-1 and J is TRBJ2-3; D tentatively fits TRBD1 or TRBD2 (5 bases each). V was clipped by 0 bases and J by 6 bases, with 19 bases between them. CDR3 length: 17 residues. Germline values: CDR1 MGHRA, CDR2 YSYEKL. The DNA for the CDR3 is TGCGCCAGCAGCCAAGATAGGGCAGGGCGACTACGCGATACGCAGTATTTT. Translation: CASSQDRAGRLRDTQYF.

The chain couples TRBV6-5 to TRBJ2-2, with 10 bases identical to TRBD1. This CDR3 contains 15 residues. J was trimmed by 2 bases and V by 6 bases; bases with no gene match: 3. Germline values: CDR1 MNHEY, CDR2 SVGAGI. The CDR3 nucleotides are TGTGCCAGCAGAGGACAGGGGGGTAACACCGGGGAGCTGTTTTTT. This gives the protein CASRGQGGNTGELFF.